This is a list of T cell receptor beta chains from one sample in a study of blood T cells in healthy people across ages. TCRdb reanalysed the 5' RACE reads using MiXCR and keeps one entry per CDR3 protein. The repertoire includes about 590,000 distinct CDR3 sequences, roughly 30% of them detected once, and 15% to 17% sits in the top ten. The source material was blood. The receptors derive from a woman older than 75 in good health. CDR3s include the opening cysteine and the closing phenylalanine or tryptophan. Each record gives: D gene, V gene, clone size, J gene, CDR3 DNA, CDR3 protein. D genes are given only for firm matches. Only part of the rows carry a size: once, few, many, or a class if the clone is expanded.

NA	TRBV7-3	few	TRBJ2-2	TGTGCCAGCACCCTCGGGAACACCGGGGAGCTGTTTTTT	CASTLGNTGELFF
NA	TRBV19	NA	TRBJ1-1	TGTGCCACCGGACATCAACCTTTCACTGAAGCTTTCTTT	CATGHQPFTEAFF
TRBD1	TRBV5-6	many	TRBJ2-1	TGTGCCAGCAGCTTATTACAGGGGGACTACAATGAGCAGTTCTTC	CASSLLQGDYNEQFF
NA	TRBV5-5	few	TRBJ2-7	TGTGCCAGCAGCTTGGACATCACCTACGAGCAGTACTTC	CASSLDITYEQYF
TRBD2	TRBV7-6	NA	TRBJ2-1	TGTGCCAGCAGCTTAAGGCGGGAGACTGGCAATGAGCAGTTCTTC	CASSLRRETGNEQFF
NA	TRBV2	many	TRBJ2-7	TGTGCCAGCGGGGATGTCTACGAGCAGTACTTC	CASGDVYEQYF
NA	TRBV7-9	few	TRBJ2-2	TGTGCCAGCAGCTTAGCGGCGGGGCCGAACGGGGAGCTGTTTTTT	CASSLAAGPNGELFF
NA	TRBV2	many	TRBJ1-4	TGTGCCAGCAGTGTTTTAGGAACTGCTAATGAAAAACTGTTTTTT	CASSVLGTANEKLFF
TRBD1	TRBV4-2	NA	TRBJ1-1	TGTGCCAGCAGCCAAGGGTGGGACAGGGGCGTATCTTTCTTT	CASSQGWDRGVSFF
NA	TRBV20-1	many	TRBJ2-7	TGCAGTGCTAGTGGCGAGGCTATCACCTACGAGCAGTACTTC	CSASGEAITYEQYF
TRBD1	TRBV20-1	NA	TRBJ1-1	TGCAGTGCTAGCACAGGGGGGTTGAACACTGAAGCTTTCTTT	CSASTGGLNTEAFF
NA	TRBV7-9	few	TRBJ1-2	TGTGCCAGCAGCTTCTCCGGGACCGCCTATGGCTACACCTTC	CASSFSGTAYGYTF
NA	TRBV6-1	few	TRBJ2-2	TGTGCCAGCAGTGAACGGGGGCTTCCCACCGGGGAGCTGTTTTTT	CASSERGLPTGELFF
NA	TRBV6-5	many	TRBJ2-7	TGTGCCAGCAGTTCTCTAAGGGGGAGGAGCTCCTACGAGCAGTACTTC	CASSSLRGRSSYEQYF
TRBD1	TRBV24-1	many	TRBJ2-7	TGTGCCACCAGTGATTCCGGGACAGCCACCTACGAGCAGTACTTC	CATSDSGTATYEQYF
NA	TRBV3-1	many	TRBJ2-1	TGTGCCAGCAGCGAAGATCCCAATGAGCAGTTCTTC	CASSEDPNEQFF
NA	TRBV20-1	many	TRBJ1-1	TGCAGTGCAACTGGGGGCGGGGATAGCACTGAAGCTTTCTTT	CSATGGGDSTEAFF
NA	TRBV27	many	TRBJ2-6	TGTGCCAGCAGTCCTGCCAGCAACTCCGGGGCCAACGTCCTGACTTTC	CASSPASNSGANVLTF
NA	TRBV12-3/TRBV12-4	many	TRBJ1-2	TGTGCCAGCAGCTTCTCCTATGGCTACACCTTC	CASSFSYGYTF
NA	TRBV7-9	NA	TRBJ1-1	TGTGCCAGCAGCTTAGGGAAAGGGTTAGAACAAATTGAAGCTTTCTTT	CASSLGKGLEQIEAFF
NA	TRBV2	NA	TRBJ1-2	TGTGCCAGCAGTTTTACAGGACTGGGCTATGGCTACACCTTC	CASSFTGLGYGYTF
NA	TRBV10-3	many	TRBJ2-6	TGTGCCGCCCGGGACTCTGGGGCCAACGTCCTGACTTTC	CAARDSGANVLTF
NA	TRBV7-2	many	TRBJ2-7	TGTGCCAGCAGCTTATATGCGGGCACGGGGCAGTACTTC	CASSLYAGTGQYF